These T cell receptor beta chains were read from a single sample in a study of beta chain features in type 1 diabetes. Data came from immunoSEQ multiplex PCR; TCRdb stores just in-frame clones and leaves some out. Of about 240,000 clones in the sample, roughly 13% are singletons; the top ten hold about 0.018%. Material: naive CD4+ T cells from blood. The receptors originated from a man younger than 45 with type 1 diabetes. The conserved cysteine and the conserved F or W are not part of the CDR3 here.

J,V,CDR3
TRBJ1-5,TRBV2,ASRLNQPQH
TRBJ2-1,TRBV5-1,ASSLGDSYNEQF
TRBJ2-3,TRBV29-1,SVRAGVRDTQY
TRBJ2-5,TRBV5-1,ASSWRDSQETQY
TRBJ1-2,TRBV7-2,ASSSTGDGYT
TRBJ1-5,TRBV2,ASRQQGEGPQH
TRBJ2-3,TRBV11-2,ASSLGARTDTQY
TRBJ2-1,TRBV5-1,ASSFGGAKTYNEQF
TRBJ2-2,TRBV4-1,ASSQEAGNTGELF
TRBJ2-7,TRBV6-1,ASSEDWGGLGQQY
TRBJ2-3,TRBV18,ASSYTNRGGTDTQY
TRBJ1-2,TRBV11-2,ASSLASGQGGGGYT
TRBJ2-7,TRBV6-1,ASSGLRGALEQY
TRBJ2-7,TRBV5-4,ASSSGQGRTYEQY
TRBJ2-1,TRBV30,AWSGTTTYNEQF
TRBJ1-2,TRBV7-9,ASSFDTNGYT
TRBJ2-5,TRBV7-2,ASTTGVWETQY
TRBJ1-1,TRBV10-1,ASSAGQNTEAF
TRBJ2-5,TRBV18,ASSPEGPARGTQY
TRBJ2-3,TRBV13,ASSHIKGQGLSDTQY
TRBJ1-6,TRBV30,AWSGQGNSPLH
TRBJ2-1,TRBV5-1,ASSLVAGVLNEQF